This T cell receptor (beta chain) emerged from a study of early T cells in non-severe SARS-CoV-2 infection. Study-level background: The chains were unpaired, and the sequenced material was bulk RNA from unsorted whole blood. Overall study results and limits: CD4 and private specificities were missed by VDJdb matching, which favored anti-spike CD8 responses.

V was trimmed by 4 bases and J by 4 bases, leaving 11 bases between them. The CDR3 is 14 amino acids. The germline V gene has CDR1 SGHNT and CDR2 YYREEE (reference sequence). Individual cDNA molecules carried attached unique molecular identifiers. TCRdb reprocessed the 5' RACE reads via MiXCR and lists one record per CDR3 protein. The sample holds approximately 71,000 distinct CDR3 sequences, about a tenth seen once. This clonotype was seen only a few times. The antigen is not known. Sequenced material: whole blood. This clonotype was obtained from an adult who was a healthcare worker with PCR-confirmed SARS-CoV-2 infection or an uninfected control (not recorded which). V and J are TRBV5-4 and TRBJ2-2, with D hard to call. CDR3 bases: TGTGCCAGCAGCAGGCCGGACGGCACCGGGGAGCTGTTTTTT. It translates to CASSRPDGTGELFF.